These 11 T cell receptor beta chains were sequenced from one sample in a study of cytomegalovirus exposure and HLA in healthy donors. With 60 Vbeta and 13 Jbeta primers, the PCR was carried out. The assay was immunoSEQ multiplex PCR, and TCRdb's table has in-frame clones only and misses some. The table includes about 120,000 clones, approximately 79% detected once. Input material: PBMCs. The receptors stem from a man younger than 45 in good health and CMV-seronegative.

This clone was detected a few times. This chain links TRBV9 with TRBJ2-3, with 9 bases that match TRBD1. With 2 bases clipped from V and 4 bases from J, the junction kept 20 bases outside the gene matches. CDR3 size: 20 residues. The germline CDR1 and CDR2 sequences are SGDLS and YYNGEE. CDR3 sequence: CASSVWGMTGTGPTPDTQYF. The CDR3 DNA is TGTGCCAGCAGCGTCTGGGGGATGACCGGGACAGGGCCTACCCCAGATACGCAGTATTTT.

The chain links TRBV6-5 to TRBJ2-3, with 10 bases fitting TRBD2. The ends lost 6 bases at V and 12 bases at J; junction bases unmatched: 9. CDR3 length: 13 residues. Germline loops: CDR1 MNHEY, CDR2 SVGAGI. CDR3 nucleotide sequence: TGTGCCAGCAGAAAACGAGCGGGGGGGGCCCAGTATTTT. Encoded protein: CASRKRAGGAQYF.

The chain links TRBV2 to TRBJ2-5, with no clear D. Trimming pared 5 bases from V and 1 base from J, leaving 11 bases between. CDR1 is SNHLY, CDR2 FYNNEI, per germline. This CDR3 contains 14 residues. The CDR3, as DNA: TGTGCCAGCAGTTCAACAGTCACCCAAGAGACCCAGTACTTC. It is translated as CASSSTVTQETQYF.

The chain employs TRBV28 and TRBJ2-7, with D possibly matching TRBD2 (5 bases). The CDR3 is 13 amino acids. The V end was cut by 7 bases, the J end by 0 bases, with 10 bases between. Germline loops: CDR1 MDHEN, CDR2 SYDVKM. The CDR3 reads CASTSGFSYEQYF. In nucleotides, the CDR3 is TGTGCCAGCACATCGGGGTTCTCCTACGAGCAGTACTTC.

V gene TRBV14 combines with J gene TRBJ2-1; weak D call: TRBD2 (6 bases). V was trimmed by 4 bases and J by 2 bases, leaving 12 bases between them. Germline V gene sequence: CDR1 SGHDN, CDR2 FVKESK. The CDR3 runs to 15 residues. The CDR3 here is CASSPTGLTYNEQFF. The CDR3 region has the DNA TGTGCCAGCAGCCCGACGGGACTCACCTACAATGAGCAGTTCTTC. The variable domain in full, completed from reference TRBV14 and TRBJ2-1, reads EAGVTQFPSHSVIEKGQTVTLRCDPISGHDNLYWYRRVMGKEIKFLLHFVKESKQDESGMPNNRFLAERTGGTYSTLKVQPAELEDSGVYFCASSPTGLTYNEQFFGPGTRLTVL.

In its sample, this clone was seen once. The chain has TRBV28 and TRBJ1-4; D is perhaps TRBD1 (5 bases). The CDR3 runs to 13 residues. V lost 5 bases, J lost 14 bases, and 18 bases lay in between. From germline, CDR1 is MDHEN and CDR2 SYDVKM. CDR3 nucleotide sequence: TGTGCCAGCAGTCCCCCCCGGCGGGGCGCGCTGTTTTTT. This sequence encodes CASSPPRRGALFF.

This chain uses TRBV12-5 with TRBJ2-2; the match to TRBD1 covers 10 bases. Germline V gives CDR1 LGHNT, CDR2 FRNRAP. The V and J ends lost 0 bases and 5 bases, in that order; junction bases with no gene match: 9. This CDR3 is 18 amino acids long. The CDR3 here is CASGLVLGDRGYTGELFF. CDR3 DNA: TGTGCTAGTGGTTTGGTACTTGGGGACAGGGGCTATACCGGGGAGCTGTTTTTT.

The rearrangement links TRBV27 to TRBJ2-1; 7 bases fit TRBD2. V was pared by 3 bases and J by 3 bases, with 5 bases of the junction left unmatched. Germline assignment: CDR1 MNHEY and CDR2 SMNVEV (reference sequence). The CDR3 has 15 amino acids. CDR3 nucleotides: TGTGCCAGCAGTTTTAGGGCGGGGGTCTACAATGAGCAGTTCTTC. Protein sequence: CASSFRAGVYNEQFF.

This chain connects TRBV5-1 to TRBJ1-2; D call uncertain. Deletions cut 4 bases from V and 5 bases from J, with 18 bases between. Germline loops: CDR1 SGHRS, CDR2 YFSETQ. The CDR3 is made up of 15 amino acids. CDR3 region: CASSPQTSGGYGYTF. In DNA form, the CDR3 reads TGCGCCAGCAGCCCCCAGACCTCCGGCGGATATGGCTACACCTTC.

The chain has TRBV9 and TRBJ1-3; 11 bases are shared with TRBD1. Trimming at V came to 2 bases and at J to 0 bases, leaving 4 bases not matched to a gene. The CDR3 totals 17 residues. Per the germline V gene, CDR1 is SGDLS and CDR2 is YYNGEE. The CDR3 here is CASSVGDRGTSGNTIYF. The CDR3 nucleotides read TGTGCCAGCAGCGTCGGGGACAGGGGGACCTCTGGAAACACCATATATTTT.

The chain carries TRBV5-1 and TRBJ1-3, with no clear D. Per germline, CDR1 SGHRS and CDR2 YFSETQ. Trimming left V 4 bases short and J 4 bases short, with 18 bases between. This CDR3 has 16 amino acids. DNA of the CDR3: TGCGCCAGCAGCCACCAGACGGGAAGTAGAGGAAACACCATATATTTT. Residues: CASSHQTGSRGNTIYF. Based on the CDR3 plus reference TRBV5-1 and TRBJ1-3, the full variable domain is KAGVTQTPRYLIKTRGQQVTLSCSPISGHRSVSWYQQTPGQGLQFLFEYFSETQRNKGNFPGRFSGRQFSNSRSEMNVSTLELGDSALYLCASSHQTGSRGNTIYFGEGSWLTVV.